This T cell receptor beta chain originates from a study of radiation and T cells in renal cell carcinoma. Study overall: Nephrectomy followed 15 Gy stereotactic body radiation by 4 weeks.

This table comes from immunoSEQ multiplex PCR, and its TCRdb copy is limited to in-frame clones, with some not included. The sample carries 100,000 to 150,000 clones, approximately 80% recorded once. Comments on this clone: Antigen unknown. Distinct nucleotide sequences in the sample also encode this CDR3.

Time point in this sample: baseline pretreatment blood. This sample's treatment: 15 Gy SBRT to primary tumor, nephrectomy 4 weeks later. The tumor was a clear cell renal cell carcinoma. Study outcomes and limitations: Top tumor clonotypes rose in blood 2 weeks post-radiation, then contracted.

The source was blood, collected from a patient whose treatment included radiotherapy and nephrectomy. This clonotype was obtained from a woman in her sixties or seventies with renal cell carcinoma.

The DNA for the CDR3 is TGTGCCAGCAGTTTACGGGGAGGACAGCCCCAGCATTTT. Protein: CASSLRGGQPQHF. This chain uses TRBV27 with TRBJ1-5; D not certain. This CDR3 spans 13 amino acids. From germline, CDR1 is MNHEY and CDR2 SMNVEV (reference sequence). Trimming removed 2 bases from V and 7 bases from J, with 9 bases in between.